Following are 23 T cell receptor beta chains from one sample sequenced in a study of blood T cell repertoires in COVID-19. Sequencing used immunoSEQ multiplex PCR; TCRdb keeps in-frame clones, though not all of them. Of about 96,000 clones in the sample, 70% to 85% were seen once. The sample comprised peripheral blood. Source of these receptors: a woman aged 55-69 years with acute or convalescent COVID-19.

This sequence joins TRBV28 and TRBJ1-1; TRBD1 is a possible D gene (5 bases). In germline, CDR1 is MDHEN, CDR2 SYDVKM. The CDR3 totals 16 residues. The V gene lost 5 bases and the J gene lost 4 bases, with 20 bases spanning the gap. The CDR3 loop reads CASSPTGAQRGTEAFF. The CDR3 DNA reads as TGTGCCAGCAGTCCAACCGGGGCCCAGCGGGGCACTGAAGCTTTCTTT.

The CDR3 DNA sequence: TGTGCCAGCAGCCAATTGGGACAGCCGCTGGGGCAGTACTTC. Its protein product is CASSQLGQPLGQYF. This chain joins TRBV3-1 (or the pseudogene TRBV3-2) and TRBJ2-7; 7 positions agree with TRBD1. V lost 2 bases, J lost 9 bases, and 10 bases stayed unmatched. Germline CDR1 reads LGHDT; CDR2 reads YNNKEL (reference sequence). CDR3 size: 14 residues.

This chain links TRBV27 with TRBJ1-4; no clear D. Germline values: CDR1 MNHEY, CDR2 SMNVEV (reference sequence). This CDR3 region has 12 residues. V was trimmed by 6 bases and J by 8 bases, leaving 10 bases between them. As DNA, the CDR3 is TGTGCCAGCAGCCGCTCGGAGGAAAAACTGTTTTTT. Translation: CASSRSEEKLFF.

The chain combines TRBV6-6 with TRBJ1-5; TRBD1 matches 8 bases. The CDR3 covers 14 residues. J lost 6 bases, V lost 2 bases, and 3 bases had no gene match. In germline, CDR1 is MNHNY, CDR2 SVGAGI (reference sequence). CDR3 nucleotide sequence: TGTGCCAGCAGTTACGGCAGGGGGCTTCAGCCCCAGCATTTT. It is translated as CASSYGRGLQPQHF.

This sequence joins TRBV2 and TRBJ2-1, with TRBD2 identical over 7 bases. Germline V CDR1 and CDR2: SNHLY, FYNNEI. The CDR3 sequence is 15 residues long. Trimming took 1 base from V and 9 from J; bases not matched to a gene: 9. CDR3 in DNA: TGTGCCAGCAGTGAAGTGAGACTAGCAGAGGGTGAGCAGTTCTTC. It encodes CASSEVRLAEGEQFF.

This chain connects TRBV4-1 to TRBJ1-5; 8 bases line up with TRBD1. This CDR3 spans 14 amino acids. With V trimmed by 5 bases and J by 0 bases, 0 bases remained unmatched. Germline loops: CDR1 MGHRA, CDR2 YSYEKL. CDR3 in DNA: TGCGCCAGCAGCGGGACAGGTAGCAATCAGCCCCAGCATTTT. Protein sequence: CASSGTGSNQPQHF.

This rearrangement joins TRBV3-1 (or the pseudogene TRBV3-2) to TRBJ2-4; D ambiguous. The CDR3 runs to 16 residues. Germline CDR1 LGHDT, CDR2 YNNKEL (reference sequence). V lost 6 bases and J lost 6, with 21 bases in between. CDR3 sequence (DNA): TGTGCCAGCAGTAGAAGTGGTTTAGCCATGGGAAACATTCAGTACTTC. It translates to CASSRSGLAMGNIQYF.

The CDR3 reads CATSDWTGGYQPQHF. DNA of the CDR3: TGTGCCACCAGCGACTGGACAGGGGGGTATCAGCCCCAGCATTTT. The V gene is TRBV15, the J gene TRBJ1-5, with 10 bases aligning to TRBD1. Germline V lookup: CDR1 LNHNV, CDR2 YYDKDF (reference sequence). V was pared by 5 bases and J by 5 bases, with 6 bases of the junction left unmatched. This CDR3 has 15 residues.

The chain has TRBV5-4 and TRBJ1-2; 10 bases are shared with TRBD1. CDR1 and CDR2 (germline): SGHNT, YYREEE (reference sequence). CDR3 length: 15 amino acids. The V and J ends lost 7 bases and 3 bases, in that order; junction bases with no gene match: 9. CDR3 in amino acids: CASCRQGAMDYGYTF. CDR3 bases: TGTGCCAGCTGTCGACAGGGGGCTATGGACTATGGCTACACCTTC. Filled out from reference TRBV5-4 and TRBJ1-2, the complete variable domain reads ETGVTQSPTHLIKTRGQQVTLRCSSQSGHNTVSWYQQALGQGPQFIFQYYREEENGRGNFPPRFSGLQFPNYSSELNVNALELDDSALYLCASCRQGAMDYGYTFGSGTRLTVV.

V and J are TRBV5-1 and TRBJ2-3, with 7 bases fitting TRBD1. Germline V lookup: CDR1 SGHRS, CDR2 YFSETQ. V gave up 0 bases and J gave up 1 base; unmatched junction bases: 5. The CDR3 covers 16 residues. CDR3 region: CASSLDRQGGTDTQYF. The DNA for the CDR3 is TGCGCCAGCAGCTTGGATCGGCAGGGGGGCACAGATACGCAGTATTTT.

The V and J genes are TRBV7-9 and TRBJ2-1; 7 positions agree with TRBD2. CDR1 and CDR2 from the germline V gene are SEHNR and FQNEAQ (reference sequence). Trimming at V came to 4 bases and at J to 5 bases, leaving 8 bases not matched to a gene. The CDR3 covers 15 residues. The CDR3 spells CASSWRGGSNNEQFF. The CDR3 DNA reads as TGTGCCAGCAGCTGGCGCGGCGGGAGTAACAATGAGCAGTTCTTC.

CDR3 nucleotide sequence: TGTGCCAGCAGCTTTTTTCGGGGTGTAGGGGAAAAACTGTTTTTT. Amino acids: CASSFFRGVGEKLFF. The chain carries TRBV5-8 and TRBJ1-4, with unresolved D. The CDR3 loop spans 15 amino acids. The V gene's germline CDR1 is SGHTS and CDR2 YDEGEE. Trimming stripped 2 bases from V and 8 bases from J, with 16 bases between.

The V and J genes are TRBV18 and TRBJ2-5; 7 positions agree with TRBD2. The V segment lost 2 bases and the J segment 1 base; nucleotides outside the gene matches: 4. The germline CDR1 and CDR2 sequences are KGHSH and LQKENI. The CDR3 sequence is 15 residues long. CDR3 DNA sequence: TGTGCCAGCTCACCAAAATCGGGAGGCCAAGAGACCCAGTACTTC. This codes for CASSPKSGGQETQYF.

The chain has TRBV29-1 and TRBJ1-5, with a weak D call TRBD1 (6 bases). The germline V gene encodes CDR1 SQVTM and CDR2 ANQGSEA. V lost 4 bases to trimming and J lost 4 bases, with 11 bases between them. The CDR3 is made up of 13 amino acids. The CDR3 DNA follows: TGCAGCGTTGCCGGGGGGCGGAATCAGCCCCAGCATTTT. Its protein is CSVAGGRNQPQHF.

The J gene is TRBJ1-1, the V gene TRBV29-1; tentatively, D is TRBD1 (6 bases). Trimming removed 5 bases at V and 6 bases at J, with 16 bases between. CDR1 SQVTM and CDR2 ANQGSEA come from the germline V gene. The CDR3 sequence is 13 residues long. CDR3 protein: CSVQVTGESEAFF. The CDR3 nucleotides are TGCAGCGTTCAGGTGACAGGCGAGTCTGAAGCTTTCTTT.

The chain is built from TRBV4-3 and TRBJ1-2; 8 bases agree with TRBD1. With 1 base clipped from V and 5 bases from J, the junction kept 9 bases outside the gene matches. This CDR3 has 16 amino acids. The germline CDR1 and CDR2 sequences are LGHNA and YSLEER. The chain's CDR3 is CASSQAPTGASYGYTF. As DNA, the CDR3 is TGCGCCAGCAGCCAAGCTCCGACAGGGGCTTCTTATGGCTACACCTTC.

This clone turned up a few times. The chain combines TRBV3-1 (or the pseudogene TRBV3-2) with TRBJ1-1; D gene uncertain. V was clipped by 1 base and J by 5 bases, with 14 bases between them. This CDR3 is 15 amino acids long. Germline CDR1 LGHDT, CDR2 YNNKEL (reference sequence). The CDR3 bases are TGTGCCAGCAGCCAAGGAGGTATCGGGAGGACTGAAGCTTTCTTT. Its translation: CASSQGGIGRTEAFF.

The V gene is TRBV19, the J gene TRBJ2-5; 10 positions match TRBD2. This CDR3 comprises 16 residues. CDR1 LNHDA and CDR2 SQIVND come from the germline V gene (reference sequence). V gave up 6 bases and J gave up 2 bases; unmatched junction bases: 9. CDR3 bases: TGTGCCAGTAGCCATGTTAGCGGGGGGACACAAGAGACCCAGTACTTC. Protein product: CASSHVSGGTQETQYF. Using reference TRBV19 and TRBJ2-5 for the parts outside the CDR3, the full variable domain is DGGITQSPKYLFRKEGQNVTLSCEQNLNHDAMYWYRQDPGQGLRLIYYSQIVNDFQKGDIAEGYSVSREKKESFPLTVTSAQKNPTAFYLCASSHVSGGTQETQYFGPGTRLLVL.

This rearrangement joins TRBV12-3 or TRBV12-4 to TRBJ2-7, with 8 bases aligning to TRBD1. The CDR3 has 13 residues. V shed 6 bases and J 6 bases; nucleotides not matched to a gene: 7. The CDR3 sequence: CASRPGTGVEQYF. CDR3 nucleotide sequence: TGTGCCAGCAGACCCGGGACAGGCGTCGAGCAGTACTTC.

J is TRBJ1-5 and V is TRBV5-1; D might be TRBD1 (5 bases). The CDR3 has 15 residues. Germline lookup yields CDR1 SGHRS and CDR2 YFSETQ. V lost 4 bases, J lost 6 bases, and 17 bases lay in between. The chain's CDR3 is CASSPGGGAGQPQHF. The CDR3 bases are TGCGCCAGCAGCCCAGGCGGTGGGGCCGGTCAGCCCCAGCATTTT.

This chain links TRBV18 with TRBJ2-7, with D tentatively TRBD1 (6 bases). This CDR3 is 16 amino acids long. Trimming shortened V by 4 bases and J by 1 base, and 17 bases separated the two germline ends. CDR1 KGHSH and CDR2 LQKENI come from the germline V gene. The CDR3 spells CASSLYEGVRSYEQYF. CDR3 nucleotide sequence: TGTGCCAGCTCACTTTACGAGGGGGTGAGGTCCTACGAGCAGTACTTC.

This clone was picked up a small number of times. The chain is built from TRBV7-9 and TRBJ2-2; 8 bases are a match to TRBD1. V lost 5 bases and J lost 5; bases outside the gene matches: 13. This CDR3 has 17 residues. Germline V gene lookup returns CDR1 SEHNR and CDR2 FQNEAQ (reference sequence). CDR3 sequence: CASSPRYWTGRTGELFF. Here the CDR3 DNA reads TGTGCCAGCAGCCCGAGATACTGGACAGGGAGGACCGGGGAGCTGTTTTTT.

This clone was detected only a few times. This rearrangement joins TRBV12-3 or TRBV12-4 to TRBJ1-1; no definite D call. CDR3 length: 12 residues. Trimming took off 4 bases at V and 10 bases at J, with 13 bases between the two ends. The CDR3 bases are TGTGCCAGCAGTTCCCGAGGGCCGGGAGCTTTCTTT. It translates to CASSSRGPGAFF.